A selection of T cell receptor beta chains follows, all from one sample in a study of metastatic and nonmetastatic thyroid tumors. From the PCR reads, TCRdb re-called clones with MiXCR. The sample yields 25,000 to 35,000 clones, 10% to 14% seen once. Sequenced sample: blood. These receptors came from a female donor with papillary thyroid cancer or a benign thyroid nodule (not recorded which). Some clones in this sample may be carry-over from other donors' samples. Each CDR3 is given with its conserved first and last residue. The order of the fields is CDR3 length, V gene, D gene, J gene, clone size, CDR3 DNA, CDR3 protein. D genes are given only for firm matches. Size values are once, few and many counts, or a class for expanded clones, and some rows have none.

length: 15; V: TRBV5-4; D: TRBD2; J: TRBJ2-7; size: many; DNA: TGTGCCAGCAGCTCAGGGAGGGCTAGCGGATACGAGCAGTACTTC; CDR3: CASSSGRASGYEQYF
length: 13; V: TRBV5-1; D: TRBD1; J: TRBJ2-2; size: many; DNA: TGCGCCAGCAGCTGGACAGGGACCGGGGAGCTGTTTTTT; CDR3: CASSWTGTGELFF
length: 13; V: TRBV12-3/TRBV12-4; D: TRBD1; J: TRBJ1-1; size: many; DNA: TGTGCCAGCTCTCCTGACAGGGGCACTGAAGCTTTCTTT; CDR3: CASSPDRGTEAFF
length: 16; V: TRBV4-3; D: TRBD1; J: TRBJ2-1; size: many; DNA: TGCGCCAGCAGCCAGGGGCTGGGGGACAGCTACAATGAGCAGTTCTTC; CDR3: CASSQGLGDSYNEQFF
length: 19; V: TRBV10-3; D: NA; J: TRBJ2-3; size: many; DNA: TGTGCCATCAGTACCCCCCTGGGGGCTAGCGGTGCCCTCACAGATACGCAGTATTTT; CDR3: CAISTPLGASGALTDTQYF
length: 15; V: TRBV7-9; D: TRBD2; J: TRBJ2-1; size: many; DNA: TGTGCCAGCAGCTCCAGCGGGGCTTCCTACAATGAGCAGTTCTTC; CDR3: CASSSSGASYNEQFF
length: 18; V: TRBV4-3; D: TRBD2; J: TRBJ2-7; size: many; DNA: TGCGCCAGCAGCCAAGATCACCGGACTAGCGGGAGCTACTACGAGCAGTACTTC; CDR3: CASSQDHRTSGSYYEQYF
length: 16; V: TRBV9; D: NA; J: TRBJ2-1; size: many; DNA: TGTGCCAGCAGCGTAGTAGGACAGATCTCCTACAATGAGCAGTTCTTT; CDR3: CASSVVGQISYNEQFF
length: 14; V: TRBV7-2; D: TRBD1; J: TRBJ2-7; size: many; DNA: TGTGCCAGCAGCTTGAGTCAGGGGGAGTACGAGCAGTACTTC; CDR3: CASSLSQGEYEQYF
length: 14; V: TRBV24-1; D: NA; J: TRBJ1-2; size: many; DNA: TGTGCCACCAGTGAGGCGACAGATATGAGCGGCTACACCTTC; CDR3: CATSEATDMSGYTF
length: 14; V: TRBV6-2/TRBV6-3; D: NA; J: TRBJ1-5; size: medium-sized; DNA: TGTGCCAGCAGTCAAAGCAGGGGCTGGAAGCCCCAGCATTTT; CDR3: CASSQSRGWKPQHF
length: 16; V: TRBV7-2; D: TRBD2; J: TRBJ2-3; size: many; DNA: TGTGCCAGCAGCCGGGGACTAGCGGGAGCTGTAGATACGCAGTATTTT; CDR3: CASSRGLAGAVDTQYF
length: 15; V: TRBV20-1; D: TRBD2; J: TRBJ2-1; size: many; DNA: TGCAGTGCCCGACTAGCGGGAGAGTCCTACAATGAGCAGTTCTTC; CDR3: CSARLAGESYNEQFF
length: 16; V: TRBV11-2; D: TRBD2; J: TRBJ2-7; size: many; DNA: TGTGCCAGCAGATACACTAGCGGGGCGAACTCCTACGAGCAGTACTTC; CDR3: CASRYTSGANSYEQYF
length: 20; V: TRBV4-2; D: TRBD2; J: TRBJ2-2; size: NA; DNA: TGTGCCAGTAGCACAAAATCCGGGACTAGCGGGATAATAGGTCCCGGGGAGCTGTTTTTT; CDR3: CASSTKSGTSGIIGPGELFF
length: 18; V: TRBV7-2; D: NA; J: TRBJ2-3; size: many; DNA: TGTGCCAGCAGCCTGGGACCGTTTCCGGAGCAGAGCACAGATACGCAGTATTTT; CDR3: CASSLGPFPEQSTDTQYF
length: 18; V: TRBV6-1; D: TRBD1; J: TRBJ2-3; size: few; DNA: TGTGCCAGCAGCCGAGCTATCCGGGACAGGCTCAGCACAGATACGCAGTATTTT; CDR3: CASSRAIRDRLSTDTQYF
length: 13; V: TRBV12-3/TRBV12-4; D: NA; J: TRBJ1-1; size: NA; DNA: TGTGCCAGCTCATTCGCGGGGAACACTGAAGCTTTCTTT; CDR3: CASSFAGNTEAFF
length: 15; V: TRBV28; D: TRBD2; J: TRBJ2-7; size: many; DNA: TGTGCCAGCAGTTCCTGGACTAGCGGGAGCTACGAGCAGTACTTC; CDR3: CASSSWTSGSYEQYF
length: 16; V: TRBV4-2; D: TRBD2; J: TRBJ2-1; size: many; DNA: TGTGCCAGCAGCCCAGGGACTAGCGGGAATCACAATGAGCAGTTCTTC; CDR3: CASSPGTSGNHNEQFF
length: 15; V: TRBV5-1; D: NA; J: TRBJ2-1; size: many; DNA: TGCGCCAGCAGCCTACTAGCTCCGTTCGCCAATGAGCAGTTCTTC; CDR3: CASSLLAPFANEQFF
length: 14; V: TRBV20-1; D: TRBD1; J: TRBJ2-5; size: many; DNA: TGCAGTTCGCTAAGTGACAGGGGGCTCGAGACCCAGTACTTC; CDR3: CSSLSDRGLETQYF
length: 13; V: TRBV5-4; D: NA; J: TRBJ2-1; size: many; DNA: TGTGCCAGCAGCGGGAGGTCTAGCAATGAGCAGTTCTTC; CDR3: CASSGRSSNEQFF
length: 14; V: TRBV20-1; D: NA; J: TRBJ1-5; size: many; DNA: TGCAGTGCTAGAACGCCCCGTAGCAATCAGCCCCAGCATTTT; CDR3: CSARTPRSNQPQHF
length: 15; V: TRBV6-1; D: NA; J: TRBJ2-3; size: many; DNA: TGTGCCAGCACTAAACGGGGCGGAGACACAGATACGCAGTATTTT; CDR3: CASTKRGGDTDTQYF
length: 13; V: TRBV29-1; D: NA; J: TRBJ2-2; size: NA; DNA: TGCAGCGTTCGAAGAACAAGGCGCAGGGAGCTGTTTTTT; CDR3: CSVRRTRRRELFF
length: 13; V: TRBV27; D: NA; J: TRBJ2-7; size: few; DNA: TGTGCCAGCGGCAGCAGCGGAGGCTACGAGCAGTACTTC; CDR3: CASGSSGGYEQYF
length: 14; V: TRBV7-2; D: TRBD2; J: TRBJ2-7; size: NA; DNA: TGTGCCAGCAGCTTCCAAGCGGGAGACTACGAGCAGTACTTC; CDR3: CASSFQAGDYEQYF
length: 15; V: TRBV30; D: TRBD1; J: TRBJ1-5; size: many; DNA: TGTGCCTGGAGGGCCGGGACAGGTCATCATCAGCCCCAGCATTTT; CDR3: CAWRAGTGHHQPQHF
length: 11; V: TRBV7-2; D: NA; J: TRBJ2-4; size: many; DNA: TGTGCCAGCTCCACTCGTTCGGAATTGTCCTTC; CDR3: CASSTRSELSF
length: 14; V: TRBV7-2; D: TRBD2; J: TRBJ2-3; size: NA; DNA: TGTGCCAGTGGGGTCGGGAGGGTCCCAGATACGCAGTATTTT; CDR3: CASGVGRVPDTQYF
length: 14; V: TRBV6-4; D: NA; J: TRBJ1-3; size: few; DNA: TGTGCCAGTAGGGAGGGTCTCTCTGGAAACACCATATATTTT; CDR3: CASREGLSGNTIYF
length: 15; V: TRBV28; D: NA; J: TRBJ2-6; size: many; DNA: TGTGCCAGCAGTTTATACGGCTCTGGGGCCGACGTCCTGACTTTC; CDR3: CASSLYGSGADVLTF
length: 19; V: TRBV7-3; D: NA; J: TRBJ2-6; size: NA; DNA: TGCGCCAGCAGCTTAAGAGATGTAAGGCCCCTCTCTGGGGCCAACGTTCTGACTTTC; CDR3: CASSLRDVRPLSGANVLTF
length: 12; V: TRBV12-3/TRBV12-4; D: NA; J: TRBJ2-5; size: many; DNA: TGTGCCAGCAGTTTGGGCCGCGGGACCCAGTACTTC; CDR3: CASSLGRGTQYF
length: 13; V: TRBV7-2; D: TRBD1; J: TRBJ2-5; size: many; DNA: TGTGCCAGCAGCTTAACAGGGGTGGGGACCCAGTACTTC; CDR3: CASSLTGVGTQYF
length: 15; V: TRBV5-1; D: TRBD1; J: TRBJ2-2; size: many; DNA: TGCGCCAGCAGCCCCGGACAGGGCAGCACCGGGGAGCTGTTTTTT; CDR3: CASSPGQGSTGELFF
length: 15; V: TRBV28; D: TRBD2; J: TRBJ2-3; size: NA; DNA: TGTGCCATCAGTCCCACGAGCGGGAGCACAGATACCCAGTATTTT; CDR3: CAISPTSGSTDTQYF
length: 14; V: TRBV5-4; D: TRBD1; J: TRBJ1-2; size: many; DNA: TGTGCCAGCAGCTTCAGGGGGCCCCTTGGTGGCTACACCTTC; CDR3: CASSFRGPLGGYTF
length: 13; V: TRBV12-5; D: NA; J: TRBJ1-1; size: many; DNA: TGTGCTAGTGGTTTGGTACTTGGGACTGAAGCTTTCTTT; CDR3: CASGLVLGTEAFF
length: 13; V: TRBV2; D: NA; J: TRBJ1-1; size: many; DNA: TGTGCCTCCGGGCAGGGGCGCTCCCGTGAAGCTTTCTTT; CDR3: CASGQGRSREAFF
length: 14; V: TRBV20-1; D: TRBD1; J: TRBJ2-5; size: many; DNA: TGCAGTGCTAGAACGGGACAGGGGGGAGAGACCCAGTACTTC; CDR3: CSARTGQGGETQYF
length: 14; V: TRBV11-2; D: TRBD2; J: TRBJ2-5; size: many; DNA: TGTGCCAGCAGCTTAGGTATAGCGGGCAAGACCCAGTACTTC; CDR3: CASSLGIAGKTQYF
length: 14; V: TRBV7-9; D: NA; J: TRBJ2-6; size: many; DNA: TGTGCCAGCAGCACCGGCTCTGGGGCCAACGTCCTGACTTTC; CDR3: CASSTGSGANVLTF
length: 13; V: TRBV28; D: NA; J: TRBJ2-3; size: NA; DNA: TGTGCCAGCAGCGGGGCTAGCACGGATACTCAGTATTTT; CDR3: CASSGASTDTQYF
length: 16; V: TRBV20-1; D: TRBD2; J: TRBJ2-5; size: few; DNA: TGCAGTGCTAGATCGCGGACTAGCGGGGCGGTGAAGACCCAGTACTTC; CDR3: CSARSRTSGAVKTQYF
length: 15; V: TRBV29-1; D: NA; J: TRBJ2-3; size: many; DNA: TGCAGCGTCCTCGGAGGGGAGGGGGGCACAGATACGCAGTATTTT; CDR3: CSVLGGEGGTDTQYF
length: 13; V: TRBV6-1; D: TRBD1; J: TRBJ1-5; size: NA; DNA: TGTGCCAGCAGGGGGACAGGATATCAGCCCCAGCATTTT; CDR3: CASRGTGYQPQHF
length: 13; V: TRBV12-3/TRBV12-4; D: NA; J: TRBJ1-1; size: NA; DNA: TGTGCCAGCAGTTTCGGGGGGGCTAATGAAGCTTTCTTT; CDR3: CASSFGGANEAFF
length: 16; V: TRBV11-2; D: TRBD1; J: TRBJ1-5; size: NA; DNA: TGTGCCAGCAGCTACCGGACAGGGGGCAAGGGTCAGCCCCAGCATTTT; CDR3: CASSYRTGGKGQPQHF
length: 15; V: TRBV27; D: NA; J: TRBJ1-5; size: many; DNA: TGTGCCAGCAGTTTAAGTCCGGGAGGGAGCCAGCCCCAGCATTTT; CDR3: CASSLSPGGSQPQHF
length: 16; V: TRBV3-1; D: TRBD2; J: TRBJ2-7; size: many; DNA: TGTGCCAGCAGCCAAGGGACTAGCGGGAGGACCTACGAGCAGTACTTC; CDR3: CASSQGTSGRTYEQYF